This TCR beta chain was obtained from a study of T cells in Graves' hyperthyroidism and ophthalmopathy. This CDR3 has 15 amino acids. Germline values: CDR1 LNHDA, CDR2 SQIVND (reference sequence). Trimming removed 3 bases from V and 0 bases from J, with 9 bases in between. RNA transcripts provided the source from which TCR beta CDR3 regions were amplified. First-round RT-PCR with HTBI primers amplified the TCR CDR3 region. A single record per CDR3 protein comes from TCRdb applying MiXCR to the multiplex PCR reads. The repertoire holds around 690,000 distinct CDR3 sequences, with roughly a sixth as singletons. This clonotype has a handful of counts.

V and J are TRBV19 and TRBJ2-1, with D unclear. This clonotype originated in a man between 45 and 60 years old with Graves' hyperthyroidism. Specimen: blood. CDR3 region: CASSIDPSSYNEQFF. The CDR3 DNA reads TGTGCCAGTAGTATTGACCCGAGCTCCTACAATGAGCAGTTCTTC.